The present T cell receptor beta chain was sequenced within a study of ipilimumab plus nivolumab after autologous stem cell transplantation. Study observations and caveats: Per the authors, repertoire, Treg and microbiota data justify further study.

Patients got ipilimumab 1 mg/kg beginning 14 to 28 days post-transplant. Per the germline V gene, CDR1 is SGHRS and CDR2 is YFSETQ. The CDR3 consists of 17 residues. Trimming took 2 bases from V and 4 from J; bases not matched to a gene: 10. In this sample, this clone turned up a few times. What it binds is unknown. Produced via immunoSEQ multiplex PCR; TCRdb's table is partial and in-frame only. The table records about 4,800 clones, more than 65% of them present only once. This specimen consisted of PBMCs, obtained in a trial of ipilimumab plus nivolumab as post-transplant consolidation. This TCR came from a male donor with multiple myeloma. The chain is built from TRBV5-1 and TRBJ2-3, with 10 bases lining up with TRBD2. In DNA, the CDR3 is TGCGCCAGCAGCTTAGGAGGGAGCGGGGGGGCTGCAGATACGCAGTATTTT. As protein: CASSLGGSGGAADTQYF. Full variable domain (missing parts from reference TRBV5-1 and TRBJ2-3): KAGVTQTPRYLIKTRGQQVTLSCSPISGHRSVSWYQQTPGQGLQFLFEYFSETQRNKGNFPGRFSGRQFSNSRSEMNVSTLELGDSALYLCASSLGGSGGAADTQYFGPGTRLTVL.